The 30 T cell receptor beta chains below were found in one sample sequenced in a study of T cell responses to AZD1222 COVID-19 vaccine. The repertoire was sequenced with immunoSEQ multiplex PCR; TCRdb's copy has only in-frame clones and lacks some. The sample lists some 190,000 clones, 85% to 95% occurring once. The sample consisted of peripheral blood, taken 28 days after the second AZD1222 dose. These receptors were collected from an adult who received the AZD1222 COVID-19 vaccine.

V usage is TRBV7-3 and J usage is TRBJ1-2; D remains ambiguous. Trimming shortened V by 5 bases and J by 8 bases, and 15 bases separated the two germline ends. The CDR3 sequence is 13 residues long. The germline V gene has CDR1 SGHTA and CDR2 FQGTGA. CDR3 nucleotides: TGTGCCAGCAGCGCCCCCGGGCTCGTGGGCTACACCTTC. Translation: CASSAPGLVGYTF. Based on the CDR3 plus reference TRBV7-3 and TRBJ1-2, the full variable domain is GAGVSQTPSNKVTEKGKYVELRCDPISGHTALYWYRQSLGQGPEFLIYFQGTGAADDSGLPNDRFFAVRPEGSVSTLKIQRTERGDSAVYLCASSAPGLVGYTFGSGTRLTVV.

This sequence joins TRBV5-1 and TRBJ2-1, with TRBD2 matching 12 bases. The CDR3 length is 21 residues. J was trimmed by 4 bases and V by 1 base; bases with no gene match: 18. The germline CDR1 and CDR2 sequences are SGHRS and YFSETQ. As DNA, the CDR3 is TGCGCCAGCAGCTTGAAGGGTTTTACTAGCGGGAGGAACTCCGATTACAATGAGCAGTTCTTC. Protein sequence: CASSLKGFTSGRNSDYNEQFF.

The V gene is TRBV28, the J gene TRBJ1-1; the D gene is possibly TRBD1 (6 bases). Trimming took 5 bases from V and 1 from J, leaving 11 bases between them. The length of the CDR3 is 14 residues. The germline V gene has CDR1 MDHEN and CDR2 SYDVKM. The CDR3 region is CASSPHRANTEAFF. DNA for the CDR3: TGTGCCAGCAGTCCTCACAGGGCGAACACTGAAGCTTTCTTT.

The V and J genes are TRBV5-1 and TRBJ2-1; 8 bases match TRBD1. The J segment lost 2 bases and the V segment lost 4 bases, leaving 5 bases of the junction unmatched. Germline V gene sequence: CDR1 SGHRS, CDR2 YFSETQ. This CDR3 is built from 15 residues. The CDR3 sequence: CASSPDRAAYNEQFF. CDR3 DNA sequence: TGCGCCAGCAGCCCGGACAGGGCGGCCTACAATGAGCAGTTCTTC.

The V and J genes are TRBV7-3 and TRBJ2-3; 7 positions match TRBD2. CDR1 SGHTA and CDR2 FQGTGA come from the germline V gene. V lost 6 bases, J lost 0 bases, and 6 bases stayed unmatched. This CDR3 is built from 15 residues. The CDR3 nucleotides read TGTGCCAGCAGTCCCGGGACTACAAGCACAGATACGCAGTATTTT. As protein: CASSPGTTSTDTQYF. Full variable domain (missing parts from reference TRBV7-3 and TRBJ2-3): GAGVSQTPSNKVTEKGKYVELRCDPISGHTALYWYRQSLGQGPEFLIYFQGTGAADDSGLPNDRFFAVRPEGSVSTLKIQRTERGDSAVYLCASSPGTTSTDTQYFGPGTRLTVL.

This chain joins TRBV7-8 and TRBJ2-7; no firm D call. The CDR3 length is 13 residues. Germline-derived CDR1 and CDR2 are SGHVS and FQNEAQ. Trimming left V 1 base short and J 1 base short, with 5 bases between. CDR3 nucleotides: TGTGCCAGCAGCTTAGGTCCTTCCTACGAGCAGTACTTC. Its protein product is CASSLGPSYEQYF.

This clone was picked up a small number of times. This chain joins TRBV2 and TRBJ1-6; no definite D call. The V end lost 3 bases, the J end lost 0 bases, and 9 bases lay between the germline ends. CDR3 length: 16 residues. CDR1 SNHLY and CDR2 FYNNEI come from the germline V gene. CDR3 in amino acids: CASSDGRYSYNSPLHF. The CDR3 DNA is TGTGCCAGCAGTGATGGCCGTTACTCCTATAATTCACCCCTCCACTTT.

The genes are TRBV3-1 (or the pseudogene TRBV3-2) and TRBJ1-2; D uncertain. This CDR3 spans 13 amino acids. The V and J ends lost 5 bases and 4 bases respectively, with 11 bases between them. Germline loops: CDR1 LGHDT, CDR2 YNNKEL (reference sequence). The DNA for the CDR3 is TGTGCCAGCAGCTTAACAGTCCCCTATGGCTACACCTTC. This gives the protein CASSLTVPYGYTF.

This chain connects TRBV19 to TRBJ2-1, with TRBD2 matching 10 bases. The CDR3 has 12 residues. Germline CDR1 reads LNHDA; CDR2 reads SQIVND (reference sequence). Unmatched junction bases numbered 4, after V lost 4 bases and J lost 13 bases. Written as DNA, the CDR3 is TGTGCCAGTAGTACCTCTAGCGGGAGTCAGTTCTTC. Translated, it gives CASSTSSGSQFF.

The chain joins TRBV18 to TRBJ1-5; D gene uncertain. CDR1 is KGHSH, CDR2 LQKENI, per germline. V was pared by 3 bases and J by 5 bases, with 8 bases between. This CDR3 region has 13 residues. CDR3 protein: CASSPDEDQPQHF. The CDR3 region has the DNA TGTGCCAGCTCACCGGACGAGGATCAGCCCCAGCATTTT.

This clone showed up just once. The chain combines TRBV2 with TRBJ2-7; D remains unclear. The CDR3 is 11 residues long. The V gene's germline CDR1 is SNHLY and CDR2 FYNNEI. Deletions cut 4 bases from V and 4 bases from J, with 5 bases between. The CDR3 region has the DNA TGTGCCAGCAGTGGGGGATACGAGCAGTACTTC. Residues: CASSGGYEQYF.

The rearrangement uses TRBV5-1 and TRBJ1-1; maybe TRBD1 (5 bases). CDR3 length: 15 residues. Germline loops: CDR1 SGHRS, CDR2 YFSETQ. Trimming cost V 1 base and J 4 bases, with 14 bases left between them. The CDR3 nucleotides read TGCGCCAGCAGCTTGAGGCTCCCAGGGTCCACTGAAGCTTTCTTT. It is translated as CASSLRLPGSTEAFF.

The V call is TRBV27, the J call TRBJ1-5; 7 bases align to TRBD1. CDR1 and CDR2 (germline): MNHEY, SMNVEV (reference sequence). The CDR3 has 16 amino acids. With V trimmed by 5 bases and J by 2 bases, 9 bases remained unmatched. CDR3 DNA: TGTGCCAGCAGTAGGGTGGGGACAGCCGGCAATCAGCCCCAGCATTTT. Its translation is CASSRVGTAGNQPQHF.

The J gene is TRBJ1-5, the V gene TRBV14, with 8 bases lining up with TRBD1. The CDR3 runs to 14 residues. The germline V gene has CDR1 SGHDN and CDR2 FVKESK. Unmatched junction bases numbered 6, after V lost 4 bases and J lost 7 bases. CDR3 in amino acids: CASSPGQGGQPQHF. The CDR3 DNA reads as TGTGCCAGCAGCCCCGGACAGGGAGGACAGCCCCAGCATTTT.

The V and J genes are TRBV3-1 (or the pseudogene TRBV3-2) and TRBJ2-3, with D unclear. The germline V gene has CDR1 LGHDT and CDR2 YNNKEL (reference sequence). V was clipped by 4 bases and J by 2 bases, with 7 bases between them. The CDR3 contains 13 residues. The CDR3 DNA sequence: TGTGCCAGCAGCCCTCGGTACACAGATACGCAGTATTTT. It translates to CASSPRYTDTQYF.

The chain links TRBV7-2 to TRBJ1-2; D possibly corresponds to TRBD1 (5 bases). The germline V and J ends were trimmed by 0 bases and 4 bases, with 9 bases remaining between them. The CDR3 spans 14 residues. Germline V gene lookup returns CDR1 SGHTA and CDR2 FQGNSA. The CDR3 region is CASSLAGRAYGYTF. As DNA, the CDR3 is TGTGCCAGCAGCTTAGCGGGCAGGGCCTATGGCTACACCTTC.

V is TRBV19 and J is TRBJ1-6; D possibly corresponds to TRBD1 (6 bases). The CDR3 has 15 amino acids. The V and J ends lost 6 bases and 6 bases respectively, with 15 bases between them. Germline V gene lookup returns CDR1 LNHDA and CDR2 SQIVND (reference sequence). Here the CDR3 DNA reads TGTGCCAGTAGCCGCGAGGGGGGATTTAATTCACCCCTCCACTTT. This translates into CASSREGGFNSPLHF.

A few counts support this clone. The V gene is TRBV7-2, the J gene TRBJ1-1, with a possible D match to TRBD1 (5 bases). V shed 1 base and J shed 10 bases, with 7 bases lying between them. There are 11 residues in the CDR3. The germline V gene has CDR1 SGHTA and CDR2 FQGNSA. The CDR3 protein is CASSLGGGAFF. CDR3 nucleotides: TGTGCCAGCAGCTTAGGGGGGGGAGCTTTCTTT.

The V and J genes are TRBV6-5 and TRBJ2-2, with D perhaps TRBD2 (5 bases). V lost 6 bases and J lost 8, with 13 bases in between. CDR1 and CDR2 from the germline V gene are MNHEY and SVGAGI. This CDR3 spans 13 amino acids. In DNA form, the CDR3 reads TGTGCCAGCAGGCCGGGGAGCTTGGGGGAGCTGTTTTTT. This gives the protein CASRPGSLGELFF.

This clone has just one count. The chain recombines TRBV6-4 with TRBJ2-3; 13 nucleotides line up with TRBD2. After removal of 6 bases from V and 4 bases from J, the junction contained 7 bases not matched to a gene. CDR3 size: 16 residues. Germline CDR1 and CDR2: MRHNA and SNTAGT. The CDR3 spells CASSQLAGGPADTQYF. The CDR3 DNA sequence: TGTGCCAGCAGCCAACTAGCGGGGGGGCCCGCAGATACGCAGTATTTT.

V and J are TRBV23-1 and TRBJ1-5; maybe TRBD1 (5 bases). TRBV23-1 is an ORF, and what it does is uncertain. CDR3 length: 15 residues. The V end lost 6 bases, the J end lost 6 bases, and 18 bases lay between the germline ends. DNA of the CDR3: TGCGCCAGCAGCAAGATCAGGGTAAGTATTCAGCCCCAGCATTTT. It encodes CASSKIRVSIQPQHF.

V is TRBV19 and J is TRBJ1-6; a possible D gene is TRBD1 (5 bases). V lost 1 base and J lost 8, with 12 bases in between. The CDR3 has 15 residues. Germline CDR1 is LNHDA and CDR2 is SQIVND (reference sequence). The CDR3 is CASSIVKGRDSPLHF. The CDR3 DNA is TGTGCCAGTAGTATAGTGAAGGGCAGGGATTCACCCCTCCACTTT.

The CDR3: CASSEGGQPQHF. CDR3 nucleotides: TGCGCCAGCAGTGAGGGAGGTCAGCCCCAGCATTTT. The chain employs TRBV10-1 and TRBJ1-5, with D uncertain. CDR3 length: 12 amino acids. The germline V gene encodes CDR1 WNHNN and CDR2 SYGVQD (reference sequence). V lost 2 bases and J 6 bases, leaving 5 bases between the germline ends.

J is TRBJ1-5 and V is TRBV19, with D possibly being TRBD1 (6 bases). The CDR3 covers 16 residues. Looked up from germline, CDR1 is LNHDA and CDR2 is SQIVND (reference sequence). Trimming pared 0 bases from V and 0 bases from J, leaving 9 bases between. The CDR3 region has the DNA TGTGCCAGTAGTATAGAACAGGGATCTAGCAATCAGCCCCAGCATTTT. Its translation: CASSIEQGSSNQPQHF.

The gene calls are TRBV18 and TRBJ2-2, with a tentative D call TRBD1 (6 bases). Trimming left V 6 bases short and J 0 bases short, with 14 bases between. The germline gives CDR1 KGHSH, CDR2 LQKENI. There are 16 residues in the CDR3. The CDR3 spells CASSLIQGPNTGELFF. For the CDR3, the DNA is TGTGCCAGCTCCCTTATACAGGGACCGAACACCGGGGAGCTGTTTTTT. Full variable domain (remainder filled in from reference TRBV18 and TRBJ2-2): NAGVMQNPRHLVRRRGQEARLRCSPMKGHSHVYWYRQLPEEGLKFMVYLQKENIIDESGMPKERFSAEFPKEGPSILRIQQVVRGDSAAYFCASSLIQGPNTGELFFGEGSRLTVL.

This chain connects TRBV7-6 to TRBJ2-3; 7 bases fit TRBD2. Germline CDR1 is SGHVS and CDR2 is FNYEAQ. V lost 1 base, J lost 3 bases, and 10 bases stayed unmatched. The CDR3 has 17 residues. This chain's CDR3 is CASSLGLAAYWTDTQYF. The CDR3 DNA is TGTGCCAGCAGCTTAGGGCTAGCGGCCTATTGGACAGATACGCAGTATTTT.

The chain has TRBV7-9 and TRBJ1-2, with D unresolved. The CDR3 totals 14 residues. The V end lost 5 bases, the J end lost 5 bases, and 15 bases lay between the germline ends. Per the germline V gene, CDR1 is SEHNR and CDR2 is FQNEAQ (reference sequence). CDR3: CASSPGGLIYGYTF. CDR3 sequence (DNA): TGTGCCAGCAGCCCGGGAGGGCTAATATATGGCTACACCTTC.

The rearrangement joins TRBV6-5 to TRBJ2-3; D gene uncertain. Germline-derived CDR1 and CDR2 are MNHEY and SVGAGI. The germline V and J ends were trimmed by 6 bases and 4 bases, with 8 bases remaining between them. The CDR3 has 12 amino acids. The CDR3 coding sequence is TGTGCCAGCAGGGCAGGCTCAGATACGCAGTATTTT. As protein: CASRAGSDTQYF.

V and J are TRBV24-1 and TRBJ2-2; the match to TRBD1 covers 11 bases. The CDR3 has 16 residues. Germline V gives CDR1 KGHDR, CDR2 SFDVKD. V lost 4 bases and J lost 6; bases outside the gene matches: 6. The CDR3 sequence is CATSDPPGQGAGELFF. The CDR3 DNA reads TGTGCCACCAGTGACCCGCCGGGACAGGGGGCCGGGGAGCTGTTTTTT.

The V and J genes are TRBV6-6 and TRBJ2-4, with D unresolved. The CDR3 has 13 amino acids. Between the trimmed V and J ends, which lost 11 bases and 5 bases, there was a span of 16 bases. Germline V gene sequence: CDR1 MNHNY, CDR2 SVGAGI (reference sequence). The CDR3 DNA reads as TGTGCCCACATGCTGGGGTCCCAAAACATTCAGTACTTC. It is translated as CAHMLGSQNIQYF.